This note documents a single T cell receptor beta chain sequence. Its cognate antigen is unknown. This sample is drawn from a study of cytomegalovirus exposure and HLA in healthy donors. Regarding the study as a whole: The likely explanation for a cluster of highly shared sequence variants was sequencing artifact. One variant, a missense change in DCLRE1C, was linked in a later analysis to TCR beta V- and J-gene trimming. TCR beta sequences reportedly predicted most subjects' HLA-A and HLA-B alleles accurately. A few CMV-associated chains proved CMV antigen-specific in vitro.

CDR1 and CDR2 from the germline V gene are SGDLS and YYNGEE. V dropped 2 bases and J dropped 4; count of bases not matched to a gene: 10. There are 17 residues in the CDR3. PCR involved 60 Vbeta and 13 Jbeta primers. Method: immunoSEQ multiplex PCR; TCRdb's copy keeps in-frame clones and lacks some. The repertoire holds fewer than 250,000 clones, roughly 82% seen once, with about 6% in the top ten. Sequencing input: PBMCs. This chain joins TRBV9 and TRBJ2-1; 9 bases are a match to TRBD2. This TCR was sampled from a man aged 35 to 55 in good health and CMV-seropositive. The CDR3 nucleotides read TGTGCCAGCAGCGTGCGACTTAGCGGGAGCCTTTACAATGAGCAGTTCTTC. This encodes CASSVRLSGSLYNEQFF.